The entry below gives a single T cell receptor beta chain sequence along with its context. The target of this receptor is not known. No much larger clone exists at a distance of one base, and base qualities are not known. The data were taken from a study of shared clonotypes between healthy human individuals (dated by TCRdb to 2018 to 2020). At the level of the whole study: The cohort included a few men and a couple of women between 18 and 49 years of age. For each donor, three plates each were used for CD4 naive and CD4 memory, two plates were used for CD8 naive, and one plate was used for CD8 memory. To estimate repertoire size and how much clonotypes are shared between individuals, the study performed deep sequencing of blood TCR repertoires from 4 to 6 healthy adults. To increase sequencing depth and limit assay-specific biases, different laboratories used diverse techniques to prepare libraries and sequence TCR repertoires. Leukapheresis yielded between about 0.9 and 9 billion PBMCs per donor. Study-wide conclusions, independent of this receptor: About 5% of naive CD4, around 4% of naive CD8, approximately 2.2% of memory CD4, and about 0.4% of memory CD8 clonotypes were shared across several donors. Based on pairwise subsampling, the degree of clonotype sharing among donors was expected to be affected by sequencing depth. Incomplete sequencing was indicated by rarefaction of sorted-subset datasets, despite the large sequencing depth. Because the study included only a small number of donors, the genetic and exposure-history diversity represented was limited. Compared with non-shared clonotypes, clonotypes shared by all four sorted-subset donors had higher generation probabilities. Larger estimated clonotype richness was generally found for naive subsets than for memory subsets. Sampling was restricted to blood, and TCR repertoires in tissues likely differ from the TCR repertoires found in blood.

TCR CDR3 regions were amplified from genomic DNA by multiplex PCR using the deep immunoSEQ assay. Extracted genomic DNA from each cell subset was distributed evenly across all wells of several immunoSEQ 96-well plates, and each plate was treated as a replicate. For sorted subsets, roughly 200 ng of genomic DNA, equivalent to some 30,000 T cell genomes, went into each replicate PCR. Purified libraries were measured with a Qubit 3.0 fluorometer, size-checked on a Bioanalyzer 2100, and measured again with the KAPA Library Quantification kit. Every immunoSEQ 96-well plate was sequenced on a separate single-read 150-cycle Illumina NextSeq 550 flow cell. Processing in the source paper ran as follows. Because the immunoSEQ output included only junctional sequences and no quality scores, the filtering could not be the same as the filtering used for full-length reads. To assign V/J genes and CDR3, sequences were annotated against IMGT germline references using PyIR, a Python wrapper for IgBLAST v1.9. Reads with weak V/J assignments (E-value above 1e-6), missing CDR3, stop codons, out-of-frame junctions, or ambiguous translated residues were removed. V3J clonotypes were defined as sequences sharing the same inferred V gene, J gene, and CDR3 amino acid sequence. Percentage overlap between repertoires was calculated by dividing the number of shared unique clonotypes by the size of the smaller repertoire. Repertoire richness was assessed with RTK rarefaction, the Chao1 estimator, and Recon v2.1 estimates of unobserved clonotypes. Generation probabilities were computed with OLGA for all TCRbeta clonotypes obtained by the gDNA method from a handful of donors. Held by TCRdb, this immuneACCESS table contains in-frame sequences only and omits some clones. Under half of the omission traces to an unresolved V gene where checked; the cause of the rest is unknown. V and J calls and clone size are copied from that table; D and trimming were computed from the DNA. Counted in this sample were 2.3 million or so clones; approximately 95% of them appeared once. The biggest ten clones account for under 0.45% of the sample.

Measured from the cysteine to the phenylalanine, the CDR3 is 17 residues long. Only the CDR3 DNA stays, 51 bases, in frame from base 1. The germline V gene yields KGHSH for CDR1 and LQKENI for CDR2. The V and J ends are trimmed by 1 base and 1 base, leaving 13 bases between them. The donors were healthy, HIV-negative adults who had no recently reported acute infections or vaccinations. Only Caucasian adults living in Nashville, Tennessee, USA were represented among the donors. Magnetic negative selection was used to enrich CD4+ T cells, after which naive cells were positively selected on CD45RA and the negative fraction became the memory subset. Blood was obtained by leukapheresis, after which PBMCs were separated by Ficoll-Histopaque density gradient centrifugation and cryopreserved in liquid nitrogen vapor phase. Purity and quantity of every magnetically sorted T cell population were checked by analytical flow cytometry. Genomic DNA was isolated from every sorted fraction and measured by UV absorbance on a Nanodrop 2000c.

Sequenced sample: naive CD4+ T cells from PBMCs. This sample's cell subset or site label indicates: CD45RA+ positively selected. The V gene is TRBV18 and the J gene is TRBJ2-2; the D call could be TRBD1 or TRBD2, with each sharing 5 bases. This receptor was taken from a man between 18 and 35 years old in good health. Some clones in this sample may be carry-over from other donors' samples. This receptor has the CDR3 CASSPLNGGMNTGELFF. The nucleotide sequence reads as follows: TGTGCCAGCTCACCACTAAATGGGGGAATGAACACCGGGGAGCTGTTTTTT. The full variable domain, completed from the reference TRBV18 and TRBJ2-2 proteins outside the CDR3, reads NAGVMQNPRHLVRRRGQEARLRCSPMKGHSHVYWYRQLPEEGLKFMVYLQKENIIDESGMPKERFSAEFPKEGPSILRIQQVVRGDSAAYFCASSPLNGGMNTGELFFGEGSRLTVL.